This entry describes one T cell receptor (beta chain). Its antigen remains undetermined. The sample holds no much larger clone one base away, and base qualities are not on file. Lesional scalp punch biopsies and peripheral blood were obtained from alopecia areata patients. PBMCs were separated by density centrifugation and stained for CD3, CD4 and CD8, after which CD4+ and CD8+ T cells were sorted on a FACSAria. The untreated alopecia areata patients were recruited through a multicenter biomarker study. For five biomarker-study patients, blood CD8+ T cells were further sorted into NKG2D-low and NKG2D-high fractions. Libraries were constructed by the immunoSEQ multiplex PCR assay. RNA was extracted from all samples and reverse transcribed into cDNA, which served as template for TCR sequencing. SuperScript III was used to make first-strand cDNA, primed with a 2:1 mix of oligo-dT and random hexamers. A synthetic immune receptor repertoire was used to assess amplification bias, and residual bias was removed computationally. The authors processed their data as follows. Raw reads were preprocessed to remove errors, and CDR3 was defined by IMGT conventions from the conserved cysteine to phenylalanine. Clonality was computed as 1 minus the Shannon entropy, with the entropy normalized by log2 of the number of productive unique TCRs. CD4 or CD8 identity of scalp clones was inferred by cross-referencing scalp TCRbeta sequences with sorted blood CD4 and CD8 repertoires. Held by TCRdb, this immuneACCESS table contains in-frame sequences only and omits some clones. Under half of the omission traces to an unresolved V gene where checked; the cause of the rest is unknown. V and J calls and clone size are as listed in that table; D and trimming were resolved from the DNA. The sample contains under 65,000 clones, 40% to 50% of them found a single time. Just over 50% of the sample rests with the top ten.

These data are taken from a study of CD8+ T cells in alopecia areata (dated by TCRdb to between 2017 and 2018). Background on the whole study: High-throughput TCRbeta sequencing was used to examine T cell clonal expansion in alopecia areata in both the C3H/HeJ mouse model and human patients. TCRbeta CDR3 regions were amplified by immunoSEQ multiplex PCR with 35 Vbeta forward and 13 Jbeta reverse primers. RNA came from the PAXgene miRNA kit for fixed scalp, the miRNeasy kit for PBMCs, and the RNeasy kit for mouse skin. Scalp clonality was compared among normal scalp (n=4), patchy alopecia areata scalp (n=8), and alopecia totalis/universalis scalp (n=8). In humans, TCRbeta sequencing was performed on scalp tissue and on sorted CD4+ and CD8+ peripheral blood T cells from healthy controls and from patients with patchy or totalis/universalis alopecia areata. Results the study describes overall, beyond this receptor: Higher clonality and more expanded CD8+ clones were observed in lesional scalp than in normal scalp, particularly in alopecia totalis/universalis, a finding suggestive of antigenic drive. Unlike mouse skin, which is dominated by gammadelta T cells, normal human skin has resident alphabeta T cells that are also sequenced, and this complicates analysis of the scalp TCR repertoire. TCR sequences shared between patients were less clear than in mice, possibly partly because of HLA diversity in the patient population.

Reading the germline V gene gives CDR1 SGHDT and CDR2 YYEEEE. The CDR3 has 14 amino acids, counting the end cysteine and phenylalanine. Only the CDR3 DNA stays, 42 bases, in frame from base 1. V is shortened by 1 base, J by 8 bases, and the region joining them spans 15 bases. This receptor was taken from a human donor with alopecia areata. Sequencing was carried out using NKG2D-low CD8+ T cells sorted from blood. Taken with the paper, the label for cell subset or site translates to: sorted CD8+ NKG2D-low blood T cells. The sequence joins TRBV5-6 to TRBJ1-2; tentative D gene TRBD1, with 6 bases matching. The DNA sequence follows: TGTGCCAGCAGCTTGTGGCAGGGGATTAGCGGCTACACCTTC. This codes for CASSLWQGISGYTF.